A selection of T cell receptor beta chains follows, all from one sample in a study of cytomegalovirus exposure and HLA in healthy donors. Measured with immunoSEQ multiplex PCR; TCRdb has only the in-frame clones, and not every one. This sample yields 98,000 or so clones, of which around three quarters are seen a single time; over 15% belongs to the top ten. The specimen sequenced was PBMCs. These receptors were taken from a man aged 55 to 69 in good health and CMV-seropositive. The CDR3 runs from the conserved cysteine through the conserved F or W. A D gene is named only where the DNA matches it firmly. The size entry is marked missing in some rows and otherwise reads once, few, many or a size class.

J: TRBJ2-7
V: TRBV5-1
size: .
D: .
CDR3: CASSLDRVEQYF
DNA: TGCGCCAGCAGCTTGGACAGGGTCGAGCAGTACTTC

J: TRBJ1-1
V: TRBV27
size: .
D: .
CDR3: CASSLTTLNTEAFF
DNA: TGTGCCAGCAGTTTAACGACTCTGAACACTGAAGCTTTCTTT

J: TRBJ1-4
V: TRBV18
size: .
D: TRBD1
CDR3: CASSPQGALTNEKLFF
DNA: TGTGCCAGCTCACCACAGGGGGCCCTAACTAATGAAAAACTGTTTTTT

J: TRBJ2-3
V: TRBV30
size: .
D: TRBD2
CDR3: CAWSPRLAGETDTQYF
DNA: TGTGCCTGGAGTCCACGACTAGCGGGGGAGACAGATACGCAGTATTTT

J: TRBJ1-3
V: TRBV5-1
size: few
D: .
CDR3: CASSPVQAGNTIYF
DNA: TGCGCCAGCAGCCCCGTCCAGGCTGGAAACACCATATATTTT

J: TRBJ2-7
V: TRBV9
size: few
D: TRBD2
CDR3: CASSATGTSGDTYEQYF
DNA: TGTGCCAGCAGCGCTACCGGGACTAGCGGGGACACCTACGAGCAGTACTTC

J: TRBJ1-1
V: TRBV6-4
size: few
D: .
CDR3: CASSEQGNTEAFF
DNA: TGTGCCAGCAGTGAACAGGGGAACACTGAAGCTTTCTTT

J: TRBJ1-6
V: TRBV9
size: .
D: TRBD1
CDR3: CASSTGQGGNSPLHF
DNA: TGTGCCAGCAGCACCGGACAGGGAGGGAATTCACCCCTCCACTTT

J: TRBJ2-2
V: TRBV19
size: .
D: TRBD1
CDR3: CASRARTGGAGELFF
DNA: TGTGCCAGTAGGGCGAGGACAGGGGGGGCCGGGGAGCTGTTTTTT

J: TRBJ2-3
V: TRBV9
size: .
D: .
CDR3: CASSPTPWSADTQYF
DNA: TGTGCCAGCAGCCCGACCCCTTGGAGTGCGGATACGCAGTATTTT

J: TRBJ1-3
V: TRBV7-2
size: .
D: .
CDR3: CASSLNPGGSGNTIYF
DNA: TGTGCCAGCAGCTTAAACCCCGGGGGTAGTGGAAACACCATATATTTT

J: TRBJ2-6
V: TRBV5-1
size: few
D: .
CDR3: CASSLARTGANVLTF
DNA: TGTGCCAGCAGCTTGGCGCGGACTGGGGCCAACGTCCTGACTTTC

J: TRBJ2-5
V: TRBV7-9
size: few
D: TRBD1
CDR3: CASSNFDREETQYF
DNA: TGTGCCAGCAGTAACTTTGACAGGGAAGAGACCCAGTACTTC

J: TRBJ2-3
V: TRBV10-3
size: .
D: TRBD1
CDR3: CAISGDRARTDTQYF
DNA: TGTGCCATCAGTGGGGACAGGGCCCGCACAGATACGCAGTATTTT

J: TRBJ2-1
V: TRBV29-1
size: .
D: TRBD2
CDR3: CSVVAGGYNEQFF
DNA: TGCAGCGTTGTAGCGGGGGGTTACAATGAGCAGTTCTTC

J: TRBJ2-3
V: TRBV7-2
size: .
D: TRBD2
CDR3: CASMLRASGSTDTQYF
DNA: TGTGCCAGCATGCTAAGGGCTAGCGGGAGCACAGATACGCAGTATTTT

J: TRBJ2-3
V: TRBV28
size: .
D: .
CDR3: CASSFLDVGDTQYF
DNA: TGTGCCAGCAGTTTTCTAGACGTGGGAGATACGCAGTATTTT

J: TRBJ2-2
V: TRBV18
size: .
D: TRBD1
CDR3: CASSPRQGDSGELFF
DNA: TGTGCCAGCTCACCAAGACAGGGGGACAGCGGGGAGCTGTTTTTT

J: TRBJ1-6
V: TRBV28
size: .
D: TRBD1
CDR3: CASRLDRLRSPLHF
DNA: TGTGCCAGCAGGTTGGACAGGCTGCGATCACCCCTCCACTTT

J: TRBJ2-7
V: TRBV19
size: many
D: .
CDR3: CASSPRSAYEQYF
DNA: TGTGCCAGTAGTCCCAGGTCGGCCTACGAGCAGTACTTC

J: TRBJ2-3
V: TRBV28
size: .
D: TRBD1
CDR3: CASSLWDRGSDTQYF
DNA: TGTGCCAGCAGTTTATGGGACAGGGGCTCAGATACGCAGTATTTT

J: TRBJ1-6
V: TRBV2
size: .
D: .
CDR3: CASSEAPRGSPLHF
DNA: TGTGCCAGCAGTGAAGCGCCCAGGGGTTCACCCCTCCACTTT